This T cell receptor (beta chain) appears in the sequencing data of a study of T cells expressing NK-cell markers. Background on the study: Seven of the eight sequenced donors were HCMV-seropositive; one was seronegative.

Following a re-call of the 5' RACE reads, TCRdb has one entry per CDR3 protein and lacks DNA. This table holds about 380,000 distinct CDR3 sequences. The CDR3 covers 16 residues. Germline loops: CDR1 DFQATT, CDR2 SNEGSKA (reference sequence). This receptor was obtained from a man between 18 and 69 years old in good health. Sequenced input: blood T cells: a sorted CD56 or NKG2C T cell subset, CD4+ or CD8+ T cells, or bulk PBMC T cells (not recorded which). The genes are TRBV20-1 and TRBJ1-6. CDR3 residues: CSARGYESSYNSPLHF.